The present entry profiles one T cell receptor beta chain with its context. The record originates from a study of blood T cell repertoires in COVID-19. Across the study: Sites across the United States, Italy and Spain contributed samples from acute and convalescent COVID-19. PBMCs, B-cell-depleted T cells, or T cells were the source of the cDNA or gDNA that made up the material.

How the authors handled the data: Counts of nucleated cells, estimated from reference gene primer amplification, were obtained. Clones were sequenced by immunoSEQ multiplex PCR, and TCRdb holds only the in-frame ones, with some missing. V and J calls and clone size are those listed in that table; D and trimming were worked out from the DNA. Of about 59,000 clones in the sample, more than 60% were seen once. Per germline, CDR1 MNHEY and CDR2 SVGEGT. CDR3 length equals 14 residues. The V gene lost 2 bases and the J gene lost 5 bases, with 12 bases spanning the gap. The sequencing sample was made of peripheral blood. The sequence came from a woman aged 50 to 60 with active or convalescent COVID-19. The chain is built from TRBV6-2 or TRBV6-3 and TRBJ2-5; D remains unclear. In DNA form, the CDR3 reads TGTGCCAGCAGTTACGACCCGTTGAGGGAGACCCAGTACTTC. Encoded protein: CASSYDPLRETQYF.